The 26 T cell receptor beta chains reported below all come from one sample, sequenced in a study of a mutant IDH1 vaccine in newly diagnosed glioma (dated by TCRdb to the early 2020s). These receptors have no known antigen. The library came from the immunoSEQ multiplex PCR assay. TCRdb mirrors the immuneACCESS table, restricted to in-frame sequences. Some clones are absent from its copies; in checked studies, under half trace to an unresolved V gene, and the reason for the others is unknown. This sample holds tens of thousands of clones; about 90% were observed only once. Jointly, the top ten make up 1.4% of the sample. In the paper's terms, the time point label means: week 23, last vaccination. Each vaccine dose, consisting of 300 ug of a 20-mer mutant IDH1 peptide in Montanide, was administered subcutaneously with topical imiquimod. The sample in question was PBMCs, obtained from a glioma patient whose treatment included an IDH1 peptide vaccine. These receptors were collected from a middle-aged man with glioma.

The V call is TRBV5-1, the J call TRBJ2-3; perhaps TRBD1 as D (6 bases). The CDR3 has 14 amino acids. Germline CDR1 reads SGHRS; CDR2 reads YFSETQ. The V and J ends lost 5 bases and 3 bases respectively, with 13 bases between them. CDR3 sequence (DNA): TGCGCCAGCAGGCAGGGGATTGTAACAGATACGCAGTATTTT. This sequence encodes CASRQGIVTDTQYF.

The V and J genes are TRBV5-4 and TRBJ1-2, with D possibly TRBD1 on 5 matching bases. Trimming took off 5 bases at V and 0 bases at J, with 5 bases between the two ends. This CDR3 comprises 12 residues. Germline V gene sequence: CDR1 SGHNT, CDR2 YYREEE (reference sequence). The CDR3 spells CASRGANYGYTF. CDR3 DNA: TGTGCCAGCAGGGGGGCTAACTATGGCTACACCTTC.

The V gene is TRBV4-1, the J gene TRBJ2-5, with 10 bases matching TRBD1. Germline V gene data show CDR1 as MGHRA and CDR2 as YSYEKL. J gave up 2 bases and V 3 bases, and 9 bases lay outside the gene matches. This CDR3 comprises 17 residues. DNA for the CDR3: TGCGCCAGCAGCCAGCCGCTAGGGACAGGGGTACAAGAGACCCAGTACTTC. Translated, it gives CASSQPLGTGVQETQYF.

The chain recombines TRBV5-8 with TRBJ1-2; a possible D gene is TRBD1 (6 bases). The V gene lost 5 bases and the J gene lost 6 bases, with 14 bases spanning the gap. The CDR3 sequence is 13 residues long. CDR1 is SGHTS and CDR2 is YDEGEE in the germline V gene. DNA for the CDR3: TGTGCCAGCAGATGGGGGGCGTGGGATGGCTACACCTTC. Protein sequence: CASRWGAWDGYTF.

This clone turned up a few times. The chain couples TRBV6-1 to TRBJ2-3, with D perhaps TRBD2 (6 bases). Looked up from germline, CDR1 is MNHNS and CDR2 is SASEGT. The CDR3 is 15 amino acids. V lost 6 bases and J lost 3, with 16 bases in between. The CDR3 spells CASRHRKSGTDTQYF. Written as DNA, the CDR3 is TGTGCCAGCAGGCATCGGAAAAGCGGGACAGATACGCAGTATTTT.

The V call is TRBV19, the J call TRBJ2-5; TRBD1 aligns across 7 bases. The germline V gene has CDR1 LNHDA and CDR2 SQIVND (reference sequence). This CDR3 has 16 amino acids. The V and J ends lost 6 bases and 2 bases, in that order; junction bases with no gene match: 12. The chain's CDR3 is CASRPRGQAPQETQYF. Written as DNA, the CDR3 is TGTGCCAGTAGGCCTCGCGGACAGGCTCCTCAAGAGACCCAGTACTTC.

The V gene is TRBV4-1, the J gene TRBJ2-3; the D gene is possibly TRBD2 (6 bases). The CDR3 sequence is 17 residues long. CDR1 and CDR2 (germline): MGHRA, YSYEKL. Trimming removed 0 bases from V and 1 base from J, with 14 bases in between. For the CDR3, the DNA is TGCGCCAGCAGCCAAGAACTACGGGAGCCGGGCACAGATACGCAGTATTTT. Residues: CASSQELREPGTDTQYF.

V gene TRBV4-1 combines with J gene TRBJ2-1; D call uncertain. V was shortened by 3 bases and J by 6 bases, with 6 bases between the two germline ends. Germline lookup yields CDR1 MGHRA and CDR2 YSYEKL. This CDR3 has 12 residues. In DNA, the CDR3 is TGCGCCAGCAGCCAGGTCGCCAATGAGCAGTTCTTC. Amino acid sequence: CASSQVANEQFF.

This clone was observed a single time. CDR3 residues: CAISEGRGQGANVLTF. The DNA for the CDR3 is TGTGCCATCAGTGAAGGCAGGGGGCAAGGGGCCAACGTCCTGACTTTC. This chain joins TRBV10-3 and TRBJ2-6, with 8 positions matching TRBD1. The CDR3 has 16 residues. Trimming at V came to 3 bases and at J to 4 bases, leaving 5 bases not matched to a gene. CDR1 and CDR2 (germline): ENHRY, SYGVKD.

The genes are TRBV27 and TRBJ2-7, with D unresolved. The CDR3 has 13 residues. Looked up from germline, CDR1 is MNHEY and CDR2 is SMNVEV (reference sequence). Trimming shortened V by 4 bases and J by 2 bases, and 9 bases separated the two germline ends. In DNA form, the CDR3 reads TGTGCCAGCAGTTCCGACAAGACCTACGAGCAGTACTTC. Its protein is CASSSDKTYEQYF.

The rearrangement uses TRBV28 and TRBJ2-5, with D perhaps matching TRBD2 (5 bases). This CDR3 region has 14 residues. Germline CDR1 reads MDHEN; CDR2 reads SYDVKM. The V end lost 6 bases, the J end lost 6 bases, and 17 bases lay between the germline ends. CDR3 nucleotides: TGTGCCAGCAGCCCCGAGACTACACCAAAGACCCAGTACTTC. This codes for CASSPETTPKTQYF. The whole variable domain, filled in from reference TRBV28 and TRBJ2-5, reads DVKVTQSSRYLVKRTGEKVFLECVQDMDHENMFWYRQDPGLGLRLIYFSYDVKMKEKGDIPEGYSVSREKKERFSLILESASTNQTSMYLCASSPETTPKTQYFGPGTRLLVL.

This chain joins TRBV11-2 and TRBJ2-2; no clear D gene. Germline-derived CDR1 and CDR2 are SGHAT and FQNNGV. V was pared by 3 bases and J by 0 bases, with 5 bases between. There are 14 residues in the CDR3. DNA for the CDR3: TGTGCCAGCAGCTTCCCCCCGAACACCGGGGAGCTGTTTTTT. Translating it yields CASSFPPNTGELFF.

This chain connects TRBV19 to TRBJ2-7, with D perhaps TRBD1 (7 bases). V lost 5 bases, J lost 7 bases, and 18 bases lay in between. CDR1 and CDR2 from the germline V gene are LNHDA and SQIVND (reference sequence). The CDR3 contains 14 residues. CDR3 region: CASSRQGGSDEQYF. The CDR3 DNA sequence: TGTGCCAGTAGTCGACAGGGAGGATCTGATGAGCAGTACTTC.

The rearrangement joins TRBV6-5 to TRBJ1-2; 7 positions match TRBD1. The CDR3 is 14 residues long. Germline CDR1 reads MNHEY; CDR2 reads SVGAGI. The ends lost 6 bases at V and 8 bases at J; junction bases unmatched: 12. In nucleotides, the CDR3 is TGTGCCAGCAGCTATGGAGGGGGCGGTCAAGGCTACACCTTC. Translated, it gives CASSYGGGGQGYTF.

The V gene is TRBV4-3, the J gene TRBJ2-3, with 8 bases matching TRBD2. Per the germline V gene, CDR1 is LGHNA and CDR2 is YSLEER. V dropped 0 bases and J dropped 3; count of bases not matched to a gene: 11. The CDR3 consists of 18 residues. The CDR3 is CASSQDSRGGRITDTQYF. The CDR3 coding sequence is TGCGCCAGCAGCCAAGACTCCCGGGGCGGGAGGATAACAGATACGCAGTATTTT.

The chain is built from TRBV7-3 and TRBJ2-7; a weak D match, TRBD1 (6 bases). Germline loops: CDR1 SGHTA, CDR2 FQGTGA. The CDR3 contains 15 residues. With 4 bases removed from V and 2 bases from J, the gap between germline ends came to 15 bases. The CDR3 reads CASSSGTGSPYEQYF. CDR3 DNA sequence: TGTGCCAGCAGCTCAGGAACAGGGTCCCCCTACGAGCAGTACTTC.

The chain is built from TRBV7-2 and TRBJ2-5; 7 bases are a match to TRBD1. The CDR3 covers 13 residues. Germline V CDR1 and CDR2: SGHTA, FQGNSA. V dropped 5 bases and J dropped 5; count of bases not matched to a gene: 5. The CDR3 bases are TGTGCCAGCAGCACGACAGGGTGGGAGACCCAGTACTTC. This codes for CASSTTGWETQYF. The variable domain in full, with the rest retrieved from reference TRBV7-2 and TRBJ2-5, is GAGVSQSPSNKVTEKGKDVELRCDPISGHTALYWYRQSLGQGLEFLIYFQGNSAPDKSGLPSDRFSAERTGGSVSTLTIQRTQQEDSAVYLCASSTTGWETQYFGPGTRLLVL.

J is TRBJ2-4 and V is TRBV4-3; D perhaps matches TRBD2 (6 bases). V was clipped by 1 base and J by 9 bases, with 13 bases between them. The CDR3 sequence is 14 residues long. Germline V lookup: CDR1 LGHNA, CDR2 YSLEER. DNA for the CDR3: TGCGCCAGCAGCCAAGGCTCGGGAGTGGGCATTCAGTACTTC. Translation: CASSQGSGVGIQYF.

V gene TRBV6-6 combines with J gene TRBJ2-7; D is uncertain. Trimming stripped 2 bases from V and 0 bases from J, with 11 bases between. CDR1 and CDR2 (germline): MNHNY, SVGAGI (reference sequence). The CDR3 is 15 amino acids. CDR3 nucleotide sequence: TGTGCCAGCAGTTACACCGGACGGATCTCCTACGAGCAGTACTTC. Its protein is CASSYTGRISYEQYF.

This clone is a singleton in its sample. V gene TRBV5-4 combines with J gene TRBJ2-7; weak D call: TRBD2 (6 bases). V gave up 0 bases and J gave up 3 bases, with 10 bases separating them. This CDR3 is 14 amino acids long. Germline CDR1 and CDR2: SGHNT and YYREEE (reference sequence). The CDR3 loop reads CASSLAAGIYEQYF. The CDR3 DNA reads TGTGCCAGCAGCTTGGCCGCGGGGATCTACGAGCAGTACTTC.

The chain combines TRBV19 with TRBJ2-2; D ambiguous. The CDR3 has 13 amino acids. The V and J ends lost 9 bases and 4 bases respectively, with 12 bases between them. From germline, CDR1 is LNHDA and CDR2 SQIVND (reference sequence). CDR3 region: CASCGLGTGELFF. CDR3 DNA sequence: TGTGCCAGCTGCGGTCTGGGCACCGGGGAGCTGTTTTTT.

The CDR3 region has the DNA TGCGCCAGCAGCTTGGCCGGGTCTAGCGGGAGCGACAATGAGCAGTTCTTC. Its protein is CASSLAGSSGSDNEQFF. This chain links TRBV5-1 with TRBJ2-1, with 10 bases aligning to TRBD2. Germline V lookup: CDR1 SGHRS, CDR2 YFSETQ. CDR3 length: 17 residues. The V segment lost 0 bases and the J segment 5 bases; nucleotides outside the gene matches: 8.

V gene TRBV5-8 combines with J gene TRBJ2-3; TRBD2 aligns across 13 bases. The trim removed 4 bases at V and 11 bases at J, leaving 13 bases unmatched. The CDR3 loop spans 16 amino acids. Germline CDR1 reads SGHTS; CDR2 reads YDEGEE. The CDR3 loop reads CASSPSRLAGGRMQYF. The DNA for the CDR3 is TGTGCCAGCAGCCCGTCCCGACTAGCGGGAGGAAGGATGCAGTATTTT. Full variable domain (rest looked up from reference TRBV5-8 and TRBJ2-3): EAGVTQSPTHLIKTRGQQATLRCSPISGHTSVYWYQQALGLGLQFLLWYDEGEERNRGNFPPRFSGRQFPNYSSELNVNALELEDSALYLCASSPSRLAGGRMQYFGPGTRLTVL.

The gene calls are TRBV15 and TRBJ2-7, with D hard to call. The germline V and J ends were trimmed by 0 bases and 4 bases, with 7 bases remaining between them. The CDR3 runs 13 residues. Germline V gene data show CDR1 as LNHNV and CDR2 as YYDKDF (reference sequence). CDR3 sequence reads: CATSRDPVYEQYF. DNA of the CDR3: TGTGCCACCAGCAGAGACCCCGTATACGAGCAGTACTTC.

This chain connects TRBV27 to TRBJ2-7, with 8 bases aligning to TRBD1. The CDR3 has 14 residues. The J segment lost 8 bases and the V segment lost 4 bases, leaving 10 bases of the junction unmatched. Germline CDR1 is MNHEY and CDR2 is SMNVEV (reference sequence). CDR3 sequence (DNA): TGTGCCAGCAGTTCCACGGGAAACAGGGGGAAGCAGTACTTC. Protein product: CASSSTGNRGKQYF.

The J gene is TRBJ1-5, the V gene TRBV29-1, with D uncertain. V was clipped by 7 bases and J by 3 bases, with 13 bases between them. CDR3 length equals 13 residues. Germline lookup yields CDR1 SQVTM and CDR2 ANQGSEA. CDR3 DNA: TGCAGCGCCGAGGAAGGCTACAATCAGCCCCAGCATTTT. Its translation: CSAEEGYNQPQHF.